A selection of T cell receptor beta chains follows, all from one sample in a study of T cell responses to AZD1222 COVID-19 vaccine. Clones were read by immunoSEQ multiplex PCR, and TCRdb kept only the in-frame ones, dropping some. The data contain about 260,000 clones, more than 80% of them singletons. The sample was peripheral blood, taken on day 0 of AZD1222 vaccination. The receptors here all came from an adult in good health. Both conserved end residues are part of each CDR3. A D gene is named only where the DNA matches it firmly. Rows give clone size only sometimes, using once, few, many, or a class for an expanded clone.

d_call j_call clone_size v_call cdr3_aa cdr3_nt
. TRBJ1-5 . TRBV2 CAVGQGLGQPQHF TGTGCCGTAGGACAAGGGCTGGGTCAGCCCCAGCATTTT
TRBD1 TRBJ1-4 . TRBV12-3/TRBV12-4 CASSSGQGAKLFF TGTGCCAGCAGTTCCGGACAGGGGGCTAAACTGTTTTTT
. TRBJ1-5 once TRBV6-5 CASSALGSNQPQHF TGTGCCAGCTCAGCGTTGGGAAGCAATCAGCCCCAGCATTTT
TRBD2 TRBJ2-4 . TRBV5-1 CASSPGLAGGPALGNIQYF TGCGCCAGCAGCCCCGGACTAGCGGGGGGGCCCGCCTTGGGAAACATTCAGTACTTC
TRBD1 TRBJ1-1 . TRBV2 CASRLDRGGSEAFF TGTGCCAGCAGATTGGACAGGGGAGGGTCTGAAGCTTTCTTT
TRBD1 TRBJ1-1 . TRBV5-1 CASSLETGLNTEAFF TGCGCCAGCAGCTTGGAGACAGGGTTGAACACTGAAGCTTTCTTT
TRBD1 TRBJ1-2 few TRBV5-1 CASSLTGERYGYTF TGCGCCAGCAGTTTGACAGGGGAGCGGTATGGCTACACCTTC
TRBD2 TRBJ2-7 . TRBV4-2 CASSQDAGGTLYEQYF TGTGCCAGCAGCCAAGATGCCGGGGGGACCCTCTACGAGCAGTACTTC
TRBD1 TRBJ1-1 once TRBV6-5 CASSYSGQHNTEAFF TGTGCCAGCAGTTACTCGGGACAGCATAACACTGAAGCTTTCTTT
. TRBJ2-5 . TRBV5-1 CASSFDPGEETQYF TGCGCCAGCAGCTTTGACCCCGGGGAAGAGACCCAGTACTTC
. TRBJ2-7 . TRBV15 CATSRRQGNEQYF TGTGCCACCAGCAGGCGCCAGGGAAACGAGCAGTACTTC
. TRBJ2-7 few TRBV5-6 CASSLLGVSISEQYF TGTGCCAGCAGCTTGTTGGGAGTTAGTATTAGCGAGCAGTACTTC
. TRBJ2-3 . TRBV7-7 CASSHPGTPSRTDTQYF TGTGCCAGCAGCCACCCCGGGACGCCGAGCCGCACAGATACGCAGTATTTT
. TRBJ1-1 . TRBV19 CASSNGEGTAFF TGTGCCAGTAGTAATGGGGAGGGAACAGCTTTCTTT
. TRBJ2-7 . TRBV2 CASSDSAAGGEQYF TGTGCCAGCAGTGATTCAGCTGCCGGGGGAGAGCAGTACTTC
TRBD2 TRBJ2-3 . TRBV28 CASSSSGRITDTQYF TGTGCCAGCAGTTCTAGCGGGAGGATCACAGATACGCAGTATTTT
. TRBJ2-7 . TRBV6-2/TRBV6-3 CASSYSAGASEQYF TGTGCCAGCAGTTACTCGGCAGGGGCAAGCGAGCAGTACTTC
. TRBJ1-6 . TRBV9 CASSAGMDNSPLHF TGTGCCAGCAGCGCCGGTATGGATAATTCACCCCTCCACTTT
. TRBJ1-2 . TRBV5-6 CASSSGTGIYGYTF TGTGCCAGCAGCTCCGGGACCGGGATCTATGGCTACACCTTC
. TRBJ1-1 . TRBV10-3 CATTDRHTEAFF TGTGCCACGACGGACAGACACACTGAAGCTTTCTTT
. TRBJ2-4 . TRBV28 CASSLGSLAKNIQYF TGTGCCAGCAGTTTAGGATCTTTAGCCAAAAACATTCAGTACTTC
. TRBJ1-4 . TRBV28 CASGSSDEKLFF TGTGCCAGCGGGAGCTCGGATGAAAAACTGTTTTTT
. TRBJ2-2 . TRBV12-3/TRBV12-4 CASSITGELFF TGTGCCAGCAGCATAACCGGGGAGCTGTTTTTT
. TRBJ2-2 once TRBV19 CASSRGREVYGELFF TGTGCCAGTAGCAGGGGCAGGGAGGTCTACGGGGAGCTGTTTTTT
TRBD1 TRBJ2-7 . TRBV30 CAWSVQGQGNYEQYF TGTGCCTGGAGTGTACAGGGACAGGGGAACTACGAGCAGTACTTC
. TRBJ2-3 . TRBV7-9 CASSLSRVSSTDTQYF TGTGCCAGCAGTCTTAGCAGGGTGAGCTCCACAGATACGCAGTATTTT
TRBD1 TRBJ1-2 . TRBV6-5 CASSRPDRVGGYTF TGTGCCAGCAGCCGCCCGGACAGGGTCGGAGGCTACACCTTC
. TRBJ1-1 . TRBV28 CASGLGAAEAFF TGTGCCAGCGGCCTGGGGGCTGCTGAAGCTTTCTTT
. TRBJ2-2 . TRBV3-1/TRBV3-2 CASSRVQAGTGELFF TGTGCCAGCAGCCGAGTACAGGCTGGCACCGGGGAGCTGTTTTTT
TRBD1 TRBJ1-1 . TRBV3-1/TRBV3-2 CASSLTQGGTEAFF TGTGCCAGCAGCCTTACCCAGGGGGGCACTGAAGCTTTCTTT
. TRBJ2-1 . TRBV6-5 CASRTGNEQFF TGTGCCAGCCGAACGGGGAATGAGCAGTTCTTC